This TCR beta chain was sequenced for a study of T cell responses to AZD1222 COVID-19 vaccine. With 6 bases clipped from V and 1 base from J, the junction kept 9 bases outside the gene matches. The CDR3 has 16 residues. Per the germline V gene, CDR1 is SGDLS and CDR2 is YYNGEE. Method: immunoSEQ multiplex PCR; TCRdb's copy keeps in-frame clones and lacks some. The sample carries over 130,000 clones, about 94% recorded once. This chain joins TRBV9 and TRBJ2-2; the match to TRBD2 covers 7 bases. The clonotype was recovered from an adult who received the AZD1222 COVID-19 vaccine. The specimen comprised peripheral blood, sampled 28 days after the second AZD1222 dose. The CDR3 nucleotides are TGTGCCAGCACCCGTAGGTCTAGCGGGAACACCGGGGAGCTGTTTTTT. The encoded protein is CASTRRSSGNTGELFF.